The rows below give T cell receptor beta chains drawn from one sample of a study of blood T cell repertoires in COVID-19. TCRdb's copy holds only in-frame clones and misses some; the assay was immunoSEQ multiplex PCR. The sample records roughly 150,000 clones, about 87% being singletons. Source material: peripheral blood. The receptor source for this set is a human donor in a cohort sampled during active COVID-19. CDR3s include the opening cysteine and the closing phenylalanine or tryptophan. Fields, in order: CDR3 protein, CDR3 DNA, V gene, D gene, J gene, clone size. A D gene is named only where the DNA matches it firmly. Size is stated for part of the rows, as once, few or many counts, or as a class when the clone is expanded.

CASSLWVAANNEQFF,TGTGCCAGCAGCTTGTGGGTAGCGGCGAACAATGAGCAGTTCTTC,TRBV5-6,NA,TRBJ2-1,once
CASSQNAGTHLGYTF,TGTGCCAGCAGCCAAAACGCCGGGACACACCTTGGCTACACCTTC,TRBV5-6,NA,TRBJ1-2,NA
CASSQDRYTEAFF,TGTGCCAGCAGTCAGGACAGGTACACTGAAGCTTTCTTT,TRBV12-3/TRBV12-4,TRBD1,TRBJ1-1,few
CASSQDRNRRQETQYF,TGCGCCAGCAGCCAAGATAGAAACAGGCGCCAAGAGACCCAGTACTTC,TRBV4-3,NA,TRBJ2-5,NA
CASSQAGTLYGYTF,TGTGCCAGCAGCCAAGCCGGGACACTTTATGGCTACACCTTC,TRBV3-1/TRBV3-2,NA,TRBJ1-2,NA
CASSVTGFSNSPLHF,TGTGCCAGCAGCGTAACAGGGTTCTCTAATTCACCCCTCCACTTT,TRBV9,NA,TRBJ1-6,NA
CASSLTSGGSFEEQYF,TGTGCCAGCAGCTTGACGAGCGGGGGAAGTTTTGAGGAGCAGTACTTC,TRBV7-2,TRBD2,TRBJ2-7,NA
CASSYSLPGLAYEQYF,TGTGCCAGCAGTTACTCGCTTCCGGGACTAGCCTACGAGCAGTACTTC,TRBV6-5,TRBD2,TRBJ2-7,NA
CASSPPNGGTEAFF,TGTGCCAGCTCACCACCTAACGGGGGCACTGAAGCTTTCTTT,TRBV18,NA,TRBJ1-1,NA
CASSPTGPGDEQYF,TGTGCCAGCAGCCCCACGGGTCCGGGAGACGAGCAGTACTTC,TRBV7-7,NA,TRBJ2-7,once
CASSGTGGGETQYF,TGTGCCAGCAGCGGAACCGGGGGGGGAGAGACCCAGTACTTC,TRBV9,TRBD2,TRBJ2-5,NA
CASSRGEPPGLAKNIQYF,TGCGCCAGCAGCCGAGGGGAACCACCGGGACTAGCCAAAAACATTCAGTACTTC,TRBV4-1,NA,TRBJ2-4,NA
CASSAGILYNSPLHF,TGTGCCAGCAGCGCAGGGATCCTGTATAATTCACCCCTCCACTTT,TRBV2,NA,TRBJ1-6,NA
CASSVETPEDTIYF,TGCGCCAGCAGCGTCGAGACTCCAGAGGACACCATATATTTT,TRBV5-1,NA,TRBJ1-3,NA
CASSLRERSSGNTIYF,TGTGCCAGCAGCTTGAGGGAACGAAGCTCTGGAAACACCATATATTTT,TRBV11-2,NA,TRBJ1-3,NA
CASSQGQGTLAYEQYF,TGCGCCAGCAGCCAAGGACAGGGGACTCTTGCCTACGAGCAGTACTTC,TRBV4-3,TRBD1,TRBJ2-7,NA
CAISEGQAGANVLTF,TGTGCCATCAGTGAGGGGCAGGCTGGGGCCAACGTCCTGACTTTC,TRBV10-3,NA,TRBJ2-6,few